This T cell receptor beta chain was captured by sequencing in a study of T cells after yellow fever vaccination. Study conclusions and caveats: Relatively few clonotypes were ones that appeared in both CD4 and CD8 compartments. Booster sampling recovered most clones from primary vaccination (around 97% CD4, approximately 90% CD8).

This clonotype was seen only a few times. Its cognate antigen is unknown. TCRdb fed the 5' RACE reads into MiXCR, producing one record per CDR3 protein. The sample consists of 200,000 to 300,000 distinct CDR3 sequences, 5.5% to 8.5% of them appearing once. This clonotype originated in a man aged 25 to 45 who received the YFV17D yellow fever vaccine. Sample: CD4+ T cells sorted from PBMCs, taken on the day of the yellow fever booster vaccination.

The CDR3 region has the DNA TGTGCCAGCAGTGTGGAAAGTAGCAATCAGCCCCAGCATTTT. Residues: CASSVESSNQPQHF. The chain uses TRBV7-2 and TRBJ1-5, with D unresolved. Germline lookup yields CDR1 SGHTA and CDR2 FQGNSA. The CDR3 covers 14 residues. Trimming took off 6 bases at V and 0 bases at J, with 9 bases between the two ends.